The 7 T cell receptor beta chains below were found in one sample sequenced in a study of CD8 T cells in Susac syndrome. Reverse transcription of about 0.45 to 1 ug RNA was carried out with random hexamers. Each CDR3 protein gets one entry after TCRdb re-called the immunoSEQ multiplex PCR reads with MiXCR. Here the sample spans roughly 220,000 distinct CDR3 sequences, 85% to 95% being singletons. The specimen sequenced was CD4+ T cells from PBMCs. These receptors originate from a human donor with Susac syndrome.

The J gene is TRBJ1-6, the V gene TRBV28; D call uncertain. Germline V gives CDR1 MDHEN, CDR2 SYDVKM. This CDR3 is 14 amino acids long. Trimming cost V 8 bases and J 6 bases, with 14 bases left between them. This CDR3 reads CASRSAARNSPLHF. DNA for the CDR3: TGTGCCAGCCGCAGCGCAGCCCGTAATTCACCCCTCCACTTT. The full variable domain, in which reference TRBV28 and TRBJ1-6 provide the parts outside the CDR3, is DVKVTQSSRYLVKRTGEKVFLECVQDMDHENMFWYRQDPGLGLRLIYFSYDVKMKEKGDIPEGYSVSREKKERFSLILESASTNQTSMYLCASRSAARNSPLHFGNGTRLTVT.

J is TRBJ1-6 and V is TRBV19; D is undetermined. This CDR3 contains 13 residues. The V gene lost 2 bases and the J gene lost 7 bases, with 6 bases spanning the gap. Germline V gives CDR1 LNHDA, CDR2 SQIVND (reference sequence). CDR3 sequence: CASSIRANSPLHF. In nucleotides, the CDR3 is TGTGCCAGTAGTATACGGGCGAATTCACCCCTCCACTTT.

J is TRBJ1-2 and V is TRBV6-2 or TRBV6-3; D unresolved. Germline CDR1 and CDR2: MNHEY and SVGEGT. This CDR3 has 15 residues. The V gene lost 2 bases and the J gene lost 1 base, with 11 bases spanning the gap. CDR3 loop: CASSYVGDLNYGYTF. The CDR3 bases are TGTGCCAGCAGTTACGTCGGAGACCTTAACTATGGCTACACCTTC.

V gene TRBV12-3 or TRBV12-4 combines with J gene TRBJ1-1; D is possibly TRBD1 (5 bases). V lost 2 bases to trimming and J lost 5 bases, with 9 bases between them. The CDR3 is 13 amino acids. CDR3 coding DNA: TGTGCCAGCAGTTTAAAGGGGAGTACTGAAGCTTTCTTT. Residues: CASSLKGSTEAFF.

The table lists this clonotype with a count of one. CDR3 loop: CASSKDRETGNTIYF. The CDR3 DNA sequence: TGTGCCAGCTCAAAGGACAGGGAGACTGGAAACACCATATATTTT. The V and J genes are TRBV18 and TRBJ1-3; 8 bases are a match to TRBD1. In germline, CDR1 is KGHSH, CDR2 LQKENI. The junction had 5 bases not matched to a gene; V was cut back by 5 bases and J by 2 bases. The CDR3 runs 15 residues.

The genes are TRBV14 and TRBJ1-1, with D hard to call. Trimming stripped 5 bases from V and 1 base from J, with 8 bases between. In germline, CDR1 is SGHDN, CDR2 FVKESK. CDR3 length equals 13 residues. In nucleotides, the CDR3 is TGTGCCAGCAGCAGTTTGCGGAACACTGAAGCTTTCTTT. Protein product: CASSSLRNTEAFF.

The chain carries TRBV29-1 and TRBJ2-3; the match to TRBD1 covers 12 bases. Germline values: CDR1 SQVTM, CDR2 ANQGSEA. There are 13 residues in the CDR3. The trim removed 7 bases at V and 5 bases at J, leaving 4 bases unmatched. CDR3 sequence: CSEGQGAGDTQYF. The CDR3 DNA reads as TGCAGCGAGGGACAGGGGGCGGGAGATACGCAGTATTTT.